These T cell receptor beta chains were read from a single sample in a study of blood T cell repertoires in COVID-19. Profiled with immunoSEQ multiplex PCR; TCRdb holds only in-frame clones, not every one. The data contain 300,000 to 350,000 clones, over 75% of them seen just once; the ten biggest clones take up roughly 1%. Sequencing was carried out using PBMCs or T cells enriched from blood (not recorded which). The receptors stem from a woman younger than 45 who had recovered from COVID-19. The conserved cysteine and the conserved F or W are not part of the CDR3 here. The order of the fields is V gene, J gene, CDR3 protein.

TRBV5-1	TRBJ1-1	ASSLGAGAPEAF
TRBV27	TRBJ2-5	ASSPFAGGPLSPETQY
TRBV24-1	TRBJ1-4	ATSKGGNEKLF
TRBV11-2	TRBJ2-3	ASSFWTGGASTDTQY
TRBV5-1	TRBJ1-2	ASSPDRDPNYGYT
TRBV4-3	TRBJ2-5	ASSQDTEETQY
TRBV5-8	TRBJ2-7	ASSLWFTEGSSYEQY
TRBV6-4	TRBJ2-3	ASSPTIGGGTDTQY
TRBV5-6	TRBJ1-4	ASSPRTGTRKLF
TRBV11-2	TRBJ1-5	ASSFGGLNQPQH
TRBV5-6	TRBJ1-1	ASSLVAGGHTEAF
TRBV10-3	TRBJ2-3	AISELTGTPTDTQY
TRBV3-1/TRBV3-2	TRBJ1-2	ASSQERGQGTPWGGYT
TRBV4-1	TRBJ1-1	ASSQVTGRNTEAF
TRBV4-3	TRBJ1-5	ASSQGQGNQPQH
TRBV5-1	TRBJ2-1	ASSPEGGLDEQF
TRBV28	TRBJ2-7	ASSSIGVQNYEQY
TRBV19	TRBJ1-1	ASSLRQMNTEAF
TRBV18	TRBJ2-3	ASSRGLAGDTDTQY
TRBV6-5	TRBJ1-1	ASSYSVANTEAF
TRBV19	TRBJ1-5	ASSIAGTGGNQPQH
TRBV5-4	TRBJ1-3	ASSPTGLAAGNTIY
TRBV2	TRBJ2-3	ASRGGADTQY
TRBV10-2	TRBJ2-3	ASSDGIPTDTQY
TRBV19	TRBJ2-7	ASSSRDREWEQY
TRBV2	TRBJ1-2	ASSPNRRGNYGYT
TRBV10-1	TRBJ1-1	ASSEGTGTEAF
TRBV28	TRBJ2-1	ASSLWAGGQDEQF
TRBV7-9	TRBJ2-3	ASSFTRGVARDSDTQY
TRBV30	TRBJ2-7	AWDPGGFEQY